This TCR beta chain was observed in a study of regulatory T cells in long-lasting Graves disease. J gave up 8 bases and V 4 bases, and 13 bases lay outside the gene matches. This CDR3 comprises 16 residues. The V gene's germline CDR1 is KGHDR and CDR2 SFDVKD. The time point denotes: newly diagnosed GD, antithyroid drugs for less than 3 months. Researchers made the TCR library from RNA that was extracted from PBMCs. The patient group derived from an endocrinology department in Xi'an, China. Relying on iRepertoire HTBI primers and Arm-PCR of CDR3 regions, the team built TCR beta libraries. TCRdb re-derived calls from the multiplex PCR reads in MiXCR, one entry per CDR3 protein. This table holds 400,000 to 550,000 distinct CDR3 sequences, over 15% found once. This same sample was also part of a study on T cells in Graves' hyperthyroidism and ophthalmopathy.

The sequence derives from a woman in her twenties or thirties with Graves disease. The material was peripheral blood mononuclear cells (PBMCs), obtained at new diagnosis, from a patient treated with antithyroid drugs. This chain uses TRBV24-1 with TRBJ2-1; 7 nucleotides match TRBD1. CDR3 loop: CATSELGQSVIDEQFF. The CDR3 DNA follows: TGTGCCACCAGTGAACTGGGACAGTCTGTTATCGATGAGCAGTTCTTC.